The 15 T cell receptor beta chains below were found in one sample sequenced in a study of blood T cell repertoires in COVID-19. Using immunoSEQ multiplex PCR, the repertoire was profiled, and TCRdb retains in-frame clones only, with some absent. The sample holds approximately 320,000 clones; roughly 90% are singletons and the top ten take 8% to 9%. Sequenced input: PBMCs or T cells enriched from blood (not recorded which). The source of these receptors is a woman younger than 35 who had recovered from COVID-19.

V gene TRBV10-1 combines with J gene TRBJ1-1; the D gene is possibly TRBD1 (6 bases). The germline V gene encodes CDR1 WNHNN and CDR2 SYGVQD (reference sequence). The CDR3 has 17 amino acids. With 7 bases removed from V and 1 base from J, the gap between germline ends came to 22 bases. The CDR3 DNA is TGCGCCAGCATACAAAAAAGGAGACAGGCGGGGAACACTGAAGCTTTCTTT. This sequence encodes CASIQKRRQAGNTEAFF.

This clone was detected only a few times. CDR3 region: CASSLGAGTNTGELFF. As DNA, the CDR3 is TGCGCCAGCAGCTTGGGGGCAGGGACGAACACCGGGGAGCTGTTTTTT. This chain uses TRBV5-1 with TRBJ2-2, with D possibly being TRBD1 (5 bases). Germline values: CDR1 SGHRS, CDR2 YFSETQ. The CDR3 is 16 residues long. Trimming removed 0 bases from V and 0 bases from J, with 9 bases in between.

This clone has a handful of counts. This chain uses TRBV7-8 with TRBJ1-6; 7 bases agree with TRBD1. J lost 8 bases, V lost 4 bases, and 5 bases had no gene match. The CDR3 is 14 residues long. Per germline, CDR1 SGHVS and CDR2 FQNEAQ. CDR3 region: CASSWGQKDSPLHF. The CDR3 region has the DNA TGTGCCAGCAGCTGGGGACAGAAAGATTCACCCCTCCACTTT.

The rearrangement joins TRBV12-3 or TRBV12-4 to TRBJ1-1; D remains unclear. V was cut by 1 base and J by 4 bases, with 7 bases left in between. This CDR3 is 13 amino acids long. The CDR3 here is CASSLVRRTEAFF. DNA of the CDR3: TGTGCCAGCAGTTTAGTGAGGCGCACTGAAGCTTTCTTT.

This clone has only a few counts. The V and J genes are TRBV7-9 and TRBJ1-1, with D unclear. The germline V and J ends were trimmed by 5 bases and 10 bases, with 14 bases remaining between them. The CDR3 spans 12 residues. From germline, CDR1 is SEHNR and CDR2 FQNEAQ (reference sequence). CDR3 coding DNA: TGTGCCAGCAGCCATCTAATGCTTACAGCTTTCTTT. It yields the protein CASSHLMLTAFF.

A single count supports this clone. The gene calls are TRBV5-8 and TRBJ2-1; 7 nucleotides agree with TRBD2. V was clipped by 1 base and J by 1 base; unmatched bases: 2. CDR1 and CDR2 from the germline V gene are SGHTS and YDEGEE. The CDR3 is 15 residues long. The CDR3 here is CASSLRAGSYNEQFF. The CDR3, as DNA: TGTGCCAGCAGCTTGCGAGCGGGGTCCTACAATGAGCAGTTCTTC.

This chain joins TRBV7-9 and TRBJ1-4, with TRBD1 identical over 9 bases. Per the germline V gene, CDR1 is SEHNR and CDR2 is FQNEAQ (reference sequence). Trimming cost V 5 bases and J 8 bases; bases outside gene matches: 6. The CDR3 is made up of 14 amino acids. CDR3 sequence reads: CASSLGQGREKLFF. The DNA of the CDR3 is TGTGCCAGCAGCCTCGGACAGGGGCGGGAAAAACTGTTTTTT.

This sequence joins TRBV18 and TRBJ1-1; D unresolved. V lost 6 bases and J lost 7, with 15 bases in between. The CDR3 has 13 residues. Per germline, CDR1 KGHSH and CDR2 LQKENI. The CDR3 protein is CASSPTSSREAFF. DNA for the CDR3: TGTGCCAGCTCCCCGACATCATCCCGTGAAGCTTTCTTT.

This chain connects TRBV4-1 to TRBJ2-5, with 14 bases matching TRBD2. Germline V gene sequence: CDR1 MGHRA, CDR2 YSYEKL. The CDR3 sequence is 21 residues long. Trimming took 4 bases from V and 6 from J; bases not matched to a gene: 22. The DNA of the CDR3 is TGCGCCAGCAGCCTCTACCCGTCCGGGACTAGCGGGAGAAGGGGATTGAAGACCCAGTACTTC. Translated, it gives CASSLYPSGTSGRRGLKTQYF.

The rearrangement links TRBV4-3 to TRBJ1-2, with D possibly TRBD1 on 5 matching bases. The V and J ends lost 0 bases and 4 bases respectively, with 9 bases between them. Per the germline V gene, CDR1 is LGHNA and CDR2 is YSLEER. The CDR3 sequence is 14 residues long. Here the CDR3 DNA reads TGCGCCAGCAGCCAAGATACAGGCTCCTATGGCTACACCTTC. The encoded protein is CASSQDTGSYGYTF.

V usage is TRBV10-3 and J usage is TRBJ2-1; TRBD2 aligns across 12 bases. Germline assignment: CDR1 ENHRY and CDR2 SYGVKD. J was trimmed by 3 bases and V by 4 bases; bases with no gene match: 1. The CDR3 consists of 15 residues. CDR3 amino acids: CAISGLAGDYNEQFF. Written as DNA, the CDR3 is TGTGCCATCAGTGGACTAGCGGGAGACTACAATGAGCAGTTCTTC.

The chain couples TRBV28 to TRBJ2-7, with a tentative D call TRBD2 (6 bases). Germline CDR1 and CDR2: MDHEN and SYDVKM. CDR3 length: 14 amino acids. With 3 bases removed from V and 3 bases from J, the gap between germline ends came to 12 bases. The CDR3 spells CASSFGVGGYEQYF. The DNA of the CDR3 is TGTGCCAGCAGTTTCGGGGTGGGGGGCTACGAGCAGTACTTC.

The rearrangement joins TRBV27 to TRBJ2-1; 11 bases match TRBD2. The CDR3 is made up of 17 amino acids. Germline assignment: CDR1 MNHEY and CDR2 SMNVEV (reference sequence). V was pared by 3 bases and J by 6 bases, with 10 bases of the junction left unmatched. CDR3 DNA: TGTGCCAGCAGTTTCTCATTTGAGGGACTAGCGGCCAATGAGCAGTTCTTC. Translated: CASSFSFEGLAANEQFF.

This sequence joins TRBV7-9 and TRBJ2-7; D is perhaps TRBD2 (7 bases). Germline V gene sequence: CDR1 SEHNR, CDR2 FQNEAQ (reference sequence). Trimming stripped 2 bases from V and 2 bases from J, with 16 bases between. The CDR3 runs to 16 residues. This chain's CDR3 is CASSLIHGGATYEQYF. The CDR3, as DNA: TGTGCCAGCAGCTTAATTCATGGGGGGGCTACCTACGAGCAGTACTTC.

The V and J genes are TRBV18 and TRBJ2-7, with 7 nucleotides matching TRBD1. Germline V lookup: CDR1 KGHSH, CDR2 LQKENI. V was pared by 2 bases and J by 6 bases, with 10 bases of the junction left unmatched. The CDR3 runs 15 residues. In DNA form, the CDR3 reads TGTGCCAGCTCACCAAGACAGGGTATTCCAGGCGAGCAGTACTTC. It yields the protein CASSPRQGIPGEQYF. Complete variable domain (other parts from reference TRBV18 and TRBJ2-7): NAGVMQNPRHLVRRRGQEARLRCSPMKGHSHVYWYRQLPEEGLKFMVYLQKENIIDESGMPKERFSAEFPKEGPSILRIQQVVRGDSAAYFCASSPRQGIPGEQYFGPGTRLTVT.